One sample yielded the 14 T cell receptor beta chains listed below, sequenced in a study of identical twins. TCRdb recomputed calls from the 5' RACE reads with MiXCR, one row per CDR3 protein. The sample has hundreds of thousands of distinct CDR3 sequences, around 8.6% seen once. The data also belong to a second study, concerning yellow fever vaccine responses in identical twins.

Sequenced input: PBMCs. The source is a woman aged 18-35 years in good health.

This clonotype was recorded many times. The V call is TRBV10-3, the J call TRBJ2-5; TRBD2 agrees at 11 bases. The germline CDR1 and CDR2 sequences are ENHRY and SYGVKD. V trimming: 6 bases; J trimming: 2 bases; junction bases outside the gene matches: 8. The CDR3 is made up of 16 amino acids. Written as DNA, the CDR3 is TGTGCCATCAGGGAATATGGGACTAGCGGACAAGAGACCCAGTACTTC. This encodes CAIREYGTSGQETQYF.

The rearrangement uses TRBV10-3 and TRBJ2-3; 11 nucleotides agree with TRBD2. V dropped 10 bases and J dropped 4; count of bases not matched to a gene: 4. The CDR3 loop spans 13 amino acids. Germline V gives CDR1 ENHRY, CDR2 SYGVKD. Here the CDR3 DNA reads TGTGCCACCGTAGCGGGAGGGCCAGATACGCAGTATTTT. As protein: CATVAGGPDTQYF.

The sample holds a few counts of this clonotype. The chain couples TRBV7-2 to TRBJ2-3; TRBD2 aligns across 7 bases. V gave up 3 bases and J gave up 2 bases; unmatched junction bases: 5. The CDR3 totals 15 residues. Germline loops: CDR1 SGHTA, CDR2 FQGNSA. CDR3 nucleotides: TGTGCCAGCAGCTTGCGGCGGGAGAACACAGATACGCAGTATTTT. Its translation is CASSLRRENTDTQYF.

This clonotype has a count of ten or more. This CDR3 is CSARDRGATNYGYTF. In DNA form, the CDR3 reads TGCAGTGCTAGAGATAGGGGGGCCACTAACTATGGCTACACCTTC. The V and J genes are TRBV20-1 and TRBJ1-2, with a weak D call TRBD1 (6 bases). The CDR3 covers 15 residues. The germline gives CDR1 DFQATT, CDR2 SNEGSKA (reference sequence). The V gene lost 0 bases and the J gene lost 0 bases, with 11 bases spanning the gap.

The sample holds a few counts of this clonotype. The chain is built from TRBV25-1 and TRBJ2-7; D remains unclear. The CDR3 contains 14 residues. V shed 3 bases and J shed 6 bases, with 15 bases lying between them. Germline CDR1 is MGHDK and CDR2 is SYGVNS. CDR3 sequence (DNA): TGTGCCAGCAGTGACCAAGTCGCGGCCCGCGAGCAGTACTTC. The encoded protein is CASSDQVAAREQYF.

This clonotype has only a few counts. The V call is TRBV6-4, the J call TRBJ2-1, with D perhaps matching TRBD2 (6 bases). The V end was cut by 3 bases, the J end by 1 base, with 10 bases between. CDR1 is MRHNA, CDR2 SNTAGT, per germline. The CDR3 extends over 15 amino acids. The CDR3, as DNA: TGTGCCAGCAGTGAGTCCGGGGGTTCCTACAATGAGCAGTTCTTC. Protein: CASSESGGSYNEQFF.

The sample holds one count of this clonotype. This chain links TRBV6-2 or TRBV6-3 with TRBJ2-7; D is undetermined. Per germline, CDR1 MNHEY and CDR2 SVGEGT. The CDR3 contains 11 residues. V lost 7 bases to trimming and J lost 9 bases, with 13 bases between them. CDR3 sequence (DNA): TGTGCCAGCAACATTCCGCCGGGGCAGTACTTC. Its protein is CASNIPPGQYF.

The chain has TRBV25-1 and TRBJ2-7; D remains unclear. The germline CDR1 and CDR2 sequences are MGHDK and SYGVNS. The CDR3 consists of 13 residues. V was shortened by 5 bases and J by 1 base, with 9 bases between the two germline ends. CDR3 DNA: TGTGCCAGCAGTAAAGTAGCTTCCTACGAGCAGTACTTC. As protein: CASSKVASYEQYF.

This clonotype turned up a few times. The rearrangement joins TRBV5-1 to TRBJ2-3; no definite D call. This CDR3 is built from 14 residues. Germline loops: CDR1 SGHRS, CDR2 YFSETQ. Trimming took 1 base from V and 4 from J, leaving 10 bases between them. This CDR3 reads CASSLSPSPDTQYF. CDR3 DNA sequence: TGCGCCAGCAGCTTGTCCCCAAGTCCAGATACGCAGTATTTT. Together with reference TRBV5-1 and TRBJ2-3, the CDR3 gives the full variable domain: KAGVTQTPRYLIKTRGQQVTLSCSPISGHRSVSWYQQTPGQGLQFLFEYFSETQRNKGNFPGRFSGRQFSNSRSEMNVSTLELGDSALYLCASSLSPSPDTQYFGPGTRLTVL.

Only a few counts were recorded for this clonotype. The chain recombines TRBV5-1 with TRBJ2-7, with D possibly being TRBD2 (6 bases). Deletions cut 2 bases from V and 2 bases from J, with 8 bases between. CDR1 is SGHRS and CDR2 is YFSETQ in the germline V gene. The CDR3 totals 13 residues. CDR3: CASSFSSAYEQYF. CDR3 nucleotides: TGCGCCAGCAGCTTTTCTAGCGCCTACGAGCAGTACTTC.

This clonotype was seen a few times. The V gene is TRBV7-9, the J gene TRBJ2-5; D is unresolved. The CDR3 has 13 amino acids. Trimming stripped 5 bases from V and 3 bases from J, with 10 bases between. The V gene's germline CDR1 is SEHNR and CDR2 FQNEAQ (reference sequence). CDR3 sequence: CASSIGREETQYF. DNA of the CDR3: TGTGCCAGCAGCATTGGACGGGAAGAGACCCAGTACTTC.

There are a few counts of this clonotype. The chain carries TRBV5-1 and TRBJ2-2, with TRBD2 as a possible D gene (7 bases). CDR3 size: 17 residues. Trimming left V 3 bases short and J 2 bases short, with 17 bases between. CDR1 SGHRS and CDR2 YFSETQ come from the germline V gene. In DNA, the CDR3 is TGCGCCAGCAGCTCCTCTATGGGGGGGCTCAACACCGGGGAGCTGTTTTTT. Translating gives CASSSSMGGLNTGELFF.

This clonotype was seen a few times. V gene TRBV9 combines with J gene TRBJ2-1, with 7 positions matching TRBD2. The ends lost 4 bases at V and 4 bases at J; junction bases unmatched: 5. The germline V gene encodes CDR1 SGDLS and CDR2 YYNGEE. This CDR3 comprises 14 residues. The CDR3 DNA reads as TGTGCCAGCAGCCGAGGACTAGTGTACAATGAGCAGTTCTTC. Amino acid sequence: CASSRGLVYNEQFF.

This clonotype appeared many times. The chain combines TRBV7-8 with TRBJ1-6, with D uncertain. The germline V gene encodes CDR1 SGHVS and CDR2 FQNEAQ. This CDR3 contains 12 residues. Trimming left V 4 bases short and J 7 bases short, with 5 bases between. CDR3 coding DNA: TGTGCCAGCAGCTCGGCGAATTCACCCCTCCACTTT. It yields the protein CASSSANSPLHF.